The sequence of this TCR beta chain was determined in a study of shared clonotypes between healthy human individuals. Study-level information: A few men and a couple of women, aged 18 to 49, were donors.

V lost 4 bases, J lost 4 bases, and 8 bases stayed unmatched. The germline V gene encodes CDR1 GTSNPN and CDR2 SVGIG (reference sequence). The CDR3 loop spans 14 amino acids. The protocol was immunoSEQ multiplex PCR, while the TCRdb copy is restricted to in-frame clones and leaves out a portion. This table holds 470,000 or so clones, roughly 80% found once. Turning to this clone: The antigen is unknown.

Study-wide results and caveats: Clonotype sharing among donors, it was expected, would be affected by sequencing depth.

The gene calls are TRBV30 and TRBJ1-2, with 8 bases aligning to TRBD1. The receptor's source is a woman aged 40 to 55 in good health. Some clones in this sample may be carry-over from other donors' samples. Sequencing was done on a sample of PBMCs. The CDR3 DNA reads TGTGCCTGGATACTCAAACAGGGGGGCTATGGCTACACCTTC. Translating it yields CAWILKQGGYGYTF.